A selection of T cell receptor beta chains follows, all from one sample in a study of blood T cell repertoires in COVID-19. Sequencing was performed with immunoSEQ multiplex PCR; in TCRdb, only in-frame clones are kept and a portion is missing. The sample consists of roughly 150,000 clones, approximately 85% of them appearing once. Sequencing input: peripheral blood. The receptors shown here come from a man older than 75 with COVID-19, enrolled during active disease. The CDR3 runs from the conserved cysteine through the conserved F or W. Each record gives: V gene, clone size, J gene, D gene, CDR3 protein, CDR3 DNA. A D gene is named only where the DNA matches it firmly. Only part of the rows carry a size: once, few, many, or a class if the clone is expanded.

v_call: TRBV5-4
clone_size: .
j_call: TRBJ1-6
d_call: .
cdr3_aa: CASSLNRAYNSPLHF
cdr3_nt: TGTGCCAGCAGCCTAAACAGGGCCTATAATTCACCCCTCCACTTT

v_call: TRBV7-8
clone_size: .
j_call: TRBJ2-1
d_call: TRBD1
cdr3_aa: CASSSPGTVVAEQFF
cdr3_nt: TGTGCCAGCAGTTCTCCGGGGACAGTAGTGGCTGAGCAGTTCTTC

v_call: TRBV27
clone_size: few
j_call: TRBJ2-7
d_call: TRBD2
cdr3_aa: CASSSLAGGAYEQYF
cdr3_nt: TGTGCCAGCAGTTCACTAGCGGGGGGGGCCTACGAGCAGTACTTC

v_call: TRBV11-2
clone_size: .
j_call: TRBJ1-2
d_call: .
cdr3_aa: CASSPDHSQGGYTF
cdr3_nt: TGTGCCAGCAGCCCGGACCACAGCCAGGGTGGCTACACCTTC

v_call: TRBV7-8
clone_size: .
j_call: TRBJ1-4
d_call: .
cdr3_aa: CASSLGRHNEKLFF
cdr3_nt: TGTGCCAGCAGCTTGGGCAGACATAATGAAAAACTGTTTTTT

v_call: TRBV7-7
clone_size: .
j_call: TRBJ2-5
d_call: .
cdr3_aa: CASTTDPGGETQYF
cdr3_nt: TGTGCCAGCACCACTGACCCCGGGGGAGAGACCCAGTACTTC

v_call: TRBV9
clone_size: .
j_call: TRBJ2-3
d_call: TRBD1
cdr3_aa: CASRGPGTGPSDTQYF
cdr3_nt: TGTGCCAGCAGGGGCCCCGGGACAGGGCCCTCAGATACGCAGTATTTT

v_call: TRBV11-3
clone_size: .
j_call: TRBJ2-3
d_call: .
cdr3_aa: CASSSRGDTQYF
cdr3_nt: TGTGCCAGCAGCTCCAGAGGAGATACGCAGTATTTT

v_call: TRBV7-8
clone_size: .
j_call: TRBJ2-7
d_call: .
cdr3_aa: CASSLAPRGGGSSYEQYF
cdr3_nt: TGTGCCAGCAGCTTAGCCCCCAGGGGCGGCGGGAGCTCCTACGAGCAGTACTTC

v_call: TRBV6-2/TRBV6-3
clone_size: few
j_call: TRBJ1-5
d_call: .
cdr3_aa: CASSWGLGNQPQHF
cdr3_nt: TGTGCCAGCAGTTGGGGACTGGGCAATCAGCCCCAGCATTTT

v_call: TRBV10-3
clone_size: once
j_call: TRBJ2-1
d_call: TRBD1
cdr3_aa: CAISESGQTYNEQFF
cdr3_nt: TGTGCCATCAGTGAGTCGGGACAGACATACAATGAGCAGTTCTTC

v_call: TRBV21-1
clone_size: .
j_call: TRBJ2-1
d_call: .
cdr3_aa: CASYPEQFF
cdr3_nt: TGTGCCAGCTATCCTGAGCAGTTCTTC

v_call: TRBV24-1
clone_size: .
j_call: TRBJ1-5
d_call: .
cdr3_aa: CATSDLGQPGDQPQHF
cdr3_nt: TGTGCCACCAGTGATTTGGGACAGCCCGGTGATCAGCCCCAGCATTTT

v_call: TRBV28
clone_size: .
j_call: TRBJ1-6
d_call: TRBD1
cdr3_aa: CASSPGTGSRRNSPLHF
cdr3_nt: TGTGCCAGCAGTCCCGGGACAGGGAGTCGACGTAATTCACCCCTCCACTTT

v_call: TRBV5-6
clone_size: .
j_call: TRBJ1-2
d_call: .
cdr3_aa: CASSRPGPSRGYTF
cdr3_nt: TGTGCCAGCAGCAGACCGGGTCCCTCGAGGGGCTACACCTTC